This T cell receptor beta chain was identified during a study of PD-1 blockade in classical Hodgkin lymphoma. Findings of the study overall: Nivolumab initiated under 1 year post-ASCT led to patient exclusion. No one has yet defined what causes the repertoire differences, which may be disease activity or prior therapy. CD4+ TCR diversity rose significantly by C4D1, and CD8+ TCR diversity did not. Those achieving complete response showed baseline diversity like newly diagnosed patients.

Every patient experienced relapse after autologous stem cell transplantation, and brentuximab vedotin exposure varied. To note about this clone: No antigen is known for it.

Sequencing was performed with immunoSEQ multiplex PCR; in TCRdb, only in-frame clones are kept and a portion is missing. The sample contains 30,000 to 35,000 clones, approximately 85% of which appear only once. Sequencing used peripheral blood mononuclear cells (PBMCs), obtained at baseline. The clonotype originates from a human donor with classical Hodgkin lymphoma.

The CDR3 sequence: CASSQTLTNTGELFF. The CDR3 DNA sequence: TGCGCCAGCAGCCAAACACTGACGAACACCGGGGAGCTGTTTTTT. The gene calls are TRBV4-3 and TRBJ2-2; the D is unclear. The germline CDR1 and CDR2 sequences are LGHNA and YSLEER. The CDR3 totals 15 residues. Trimming removed 2 bases at V and 0 bases at J, with 7 bases between.